This TCR beta chain was obtained from a study of control samples from healthy donors and cancer patients. Libraries were prepared by immunoSEQ multiplex PCR; TCRdb keeps only in-frame clonotypes and omits some of them. The data show tens of thousands of clones, roughly 92% seen once. V was trimmed by 4 bases and J by 7 bases, leaving 13 bases between them. Germline assignment: CDR1 LGHNA and CDR2 YSLEER. The CDR3 sequence is 13 residues long. V gene TRBV4-3 combines with J gene TRBJ1-2; D is ambiguous. This clonotype originated in a man between 25 and 39 years old with colorectal cancer. The specimen was PBMCs. The CDR3 reads CASSPLRAGGYTF. The CDR3 DNA follows: TGCGCCAGCAGCCCTCTAAGGGCTGGTGGCTACACCTTC.